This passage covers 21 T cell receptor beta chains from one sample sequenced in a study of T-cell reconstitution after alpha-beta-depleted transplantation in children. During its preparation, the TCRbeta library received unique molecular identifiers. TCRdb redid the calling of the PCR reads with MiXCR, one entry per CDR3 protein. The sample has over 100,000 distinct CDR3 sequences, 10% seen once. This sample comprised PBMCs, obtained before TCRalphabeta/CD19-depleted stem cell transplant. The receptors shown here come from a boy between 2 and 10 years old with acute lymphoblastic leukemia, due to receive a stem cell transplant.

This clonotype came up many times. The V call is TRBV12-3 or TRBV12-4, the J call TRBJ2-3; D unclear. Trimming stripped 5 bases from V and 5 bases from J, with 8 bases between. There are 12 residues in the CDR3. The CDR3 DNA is TGTGCCAGCAGTCGACTTAGAGATACGCAGTATTTT. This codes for CASSRLRDTQYF.

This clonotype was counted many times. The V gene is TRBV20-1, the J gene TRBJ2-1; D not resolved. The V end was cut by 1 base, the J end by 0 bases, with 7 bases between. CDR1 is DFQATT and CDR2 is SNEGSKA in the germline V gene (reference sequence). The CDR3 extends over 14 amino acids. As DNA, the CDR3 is TGCAGTGCTAGAGGGCGGAGCTCCTACAATGAGCAGTTCTTC. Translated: CSARGRSSYNEQFF.

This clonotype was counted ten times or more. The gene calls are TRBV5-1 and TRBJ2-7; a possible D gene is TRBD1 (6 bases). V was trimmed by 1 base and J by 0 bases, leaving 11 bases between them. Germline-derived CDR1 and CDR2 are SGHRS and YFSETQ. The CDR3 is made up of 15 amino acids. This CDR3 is CASSLTYRDSYEQYF. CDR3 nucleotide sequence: TGCGCCAGCAGCTTGACCTACAGGGACTCCTACGAGCAGTACTTC.

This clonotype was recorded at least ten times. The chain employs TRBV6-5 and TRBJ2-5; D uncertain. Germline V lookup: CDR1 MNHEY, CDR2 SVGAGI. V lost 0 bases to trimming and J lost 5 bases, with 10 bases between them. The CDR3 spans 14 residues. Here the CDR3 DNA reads TGTGCCAGCAGTTACTCGAGGAGTACGGAGACCCAGTACTTC. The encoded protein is CASSYSRSTETQYF.

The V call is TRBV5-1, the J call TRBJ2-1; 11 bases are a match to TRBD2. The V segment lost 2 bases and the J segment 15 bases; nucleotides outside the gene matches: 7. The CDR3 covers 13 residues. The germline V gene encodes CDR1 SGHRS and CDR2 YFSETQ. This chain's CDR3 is CASSFFSGRGTFF. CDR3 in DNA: TGCGCCAGCAGCTTTTTTAGCGGGAGGGGGACGTTCTTC.

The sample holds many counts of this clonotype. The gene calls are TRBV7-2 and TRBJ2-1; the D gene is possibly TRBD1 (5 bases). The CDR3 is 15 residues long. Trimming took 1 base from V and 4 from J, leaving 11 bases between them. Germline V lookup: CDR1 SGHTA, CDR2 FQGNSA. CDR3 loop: CASSLVRVGYNEQFF. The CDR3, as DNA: TGTGCCAGCAGCTTAGTCAGGGTGGGTTACAATGAGCAGTTCTTC.

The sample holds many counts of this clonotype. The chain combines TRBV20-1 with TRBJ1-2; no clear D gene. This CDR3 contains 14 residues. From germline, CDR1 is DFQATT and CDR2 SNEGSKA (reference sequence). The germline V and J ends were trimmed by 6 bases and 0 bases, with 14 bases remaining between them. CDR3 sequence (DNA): TGCAGTGCCCCGGGATTCAGACCTAACTATGGCTACACCTTC. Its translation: CSAPGFRPNYGYTF.

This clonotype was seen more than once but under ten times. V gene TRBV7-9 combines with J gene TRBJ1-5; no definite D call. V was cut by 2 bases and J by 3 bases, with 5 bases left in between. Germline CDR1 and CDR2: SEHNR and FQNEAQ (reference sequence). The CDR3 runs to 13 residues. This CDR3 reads CASSLQNNQPQHF. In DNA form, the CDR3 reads TGTGCCAGCAGCTTACAAAACAATCAGCCCCAGCATTTT. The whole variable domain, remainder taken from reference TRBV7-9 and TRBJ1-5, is DTGVSQNPRHKITKRGQNVTFRCDPISEHNRLYWYRQTLGQGPEFLTYFQNEAQLEKSRLLSDRFSAERPKGSFSTLEIQRTEQGDSAMYLCASSLQNNQPQHFGDGTRLSIL.

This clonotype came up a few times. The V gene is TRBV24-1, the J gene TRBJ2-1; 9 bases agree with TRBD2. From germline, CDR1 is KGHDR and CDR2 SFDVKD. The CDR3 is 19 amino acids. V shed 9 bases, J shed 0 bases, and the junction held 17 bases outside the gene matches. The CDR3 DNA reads TGTGCCACCCCCCAGTCCCGCGGGAGGGCCGGTGGCTCCTACAATGAGCAGTTCTTC. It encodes CATPQSRGRAGGSYNEQFF.

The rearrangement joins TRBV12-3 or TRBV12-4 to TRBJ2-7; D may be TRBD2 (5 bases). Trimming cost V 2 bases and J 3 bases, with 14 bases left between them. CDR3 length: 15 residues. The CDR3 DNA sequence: TGTGCCAGCAGTTTAAACGGCGGGCCCCTCTACGAGCAGTACTTC. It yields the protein CASSLNGGPLYEQYF.

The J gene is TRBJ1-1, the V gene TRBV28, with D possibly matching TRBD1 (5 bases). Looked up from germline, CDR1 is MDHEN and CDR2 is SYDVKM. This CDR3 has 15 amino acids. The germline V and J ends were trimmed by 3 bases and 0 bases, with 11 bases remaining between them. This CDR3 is CASSFSGAMNTEAFF. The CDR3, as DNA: TGTGCCAGCAGTTTTAGTGGGGCCATGAACACTGAAGCTTTCTTT. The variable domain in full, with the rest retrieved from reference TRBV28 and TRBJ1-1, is DVKVTQSSRYLVKRTGEKVFLECVQDMDHENMFWYRQDPGLGLRLIYFSYDVKMKEKGDIPEGYSVSREKKERFSLILESASTNQTSMYLCASSFSGAMNTEAFFGQGTRLTVV.

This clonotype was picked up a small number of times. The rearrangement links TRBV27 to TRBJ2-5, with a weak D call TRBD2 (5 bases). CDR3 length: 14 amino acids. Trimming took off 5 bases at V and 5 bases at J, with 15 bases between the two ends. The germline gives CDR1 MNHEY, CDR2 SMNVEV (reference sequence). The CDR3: CASSTLGPRETQYF. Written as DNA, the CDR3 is TGTGCCAGCAGTACACTAGGGCCACGGGAGACCCAGTACTTC.

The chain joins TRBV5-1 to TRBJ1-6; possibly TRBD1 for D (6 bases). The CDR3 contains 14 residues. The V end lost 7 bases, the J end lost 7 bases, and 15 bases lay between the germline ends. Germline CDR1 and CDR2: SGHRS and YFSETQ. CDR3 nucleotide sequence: TGCGCCAGCCAGCCCGGGGGCGCGAATTCACCCCTCCACTTT. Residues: CASQPGGANSPLHF.

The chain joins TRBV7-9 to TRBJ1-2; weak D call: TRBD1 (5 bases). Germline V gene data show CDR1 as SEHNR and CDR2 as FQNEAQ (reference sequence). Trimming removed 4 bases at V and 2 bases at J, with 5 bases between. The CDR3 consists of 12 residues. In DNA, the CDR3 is TGTGCCAGCAGCTCAGGGAACTATGGCTACACCTTC. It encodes CASSSGNYGYTF.

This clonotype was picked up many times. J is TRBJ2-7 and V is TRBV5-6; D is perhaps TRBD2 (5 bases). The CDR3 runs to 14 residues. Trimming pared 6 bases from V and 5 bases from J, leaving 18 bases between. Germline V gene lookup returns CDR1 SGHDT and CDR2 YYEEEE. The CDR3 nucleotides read TGTGCCAGCACCTCGTTCCAGCGGCCCCACGAGCAGTACTTC. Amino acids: CASTSFQRPHEQYF. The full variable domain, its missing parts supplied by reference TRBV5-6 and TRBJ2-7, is DAGVTQSPTHLIKTRGQQVTLRCSPKSGHDTVSWYQQALGQGPQFIFQYYEEEERQRGNFPDRFSGHQFPNYSSELNVNALLLGDSALYLCASTSFQRPHEQYFGPGTRLTVT.

DNA for the CDR3: TGTGCCTGGAGTGTAGGTGGCTCCTCGGATGAGCAGTTCTTC. This gives the protein CAWSVGGSSDEQFF. The chain combines TRBV30 with TRBJ2-1; no clear D gene. Trimming stripped 0 bases from V and 8 bases from J, with 14 bases between. The CDR3 totals 14 residues. Germline V CDR1 and CDR2: GTSNPN, SVGIG (reference sequence).

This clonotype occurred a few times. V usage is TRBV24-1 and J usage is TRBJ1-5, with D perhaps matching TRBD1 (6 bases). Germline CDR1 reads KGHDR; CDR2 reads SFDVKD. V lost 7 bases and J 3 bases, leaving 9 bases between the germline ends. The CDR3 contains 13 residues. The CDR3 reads CATSGTHNQPQHF. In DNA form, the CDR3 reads TGTGCCACCAGCGGGACACACAATCAGCCCCAGCATTTT.

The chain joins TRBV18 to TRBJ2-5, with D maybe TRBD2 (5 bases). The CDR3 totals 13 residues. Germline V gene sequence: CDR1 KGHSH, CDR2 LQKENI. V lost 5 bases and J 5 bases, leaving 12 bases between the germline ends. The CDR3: CASSAARVETQYF. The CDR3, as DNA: TGTGCCAGCTCAGCTGCGAGGGTGGAGACCCAGTACTTC.

CDR3 residues: CSAKPRASYNEQFF. As DNA, the CDR3 is TGCAGTGCTAAACCCAGGGCCTCCTACAATGAGCAGTTCTTC. The chain couples TRBV20-1 to TRBJ2-1, with D perhaps TRBD1 (5 bases). CDR1 DFQATT and CDR2 SNEGSKA come from the germline V gene (reference sequence). The CDR3 covers 14 residues. V was clipped by 4 bases and J by 0 bases, with 10 bases between them.

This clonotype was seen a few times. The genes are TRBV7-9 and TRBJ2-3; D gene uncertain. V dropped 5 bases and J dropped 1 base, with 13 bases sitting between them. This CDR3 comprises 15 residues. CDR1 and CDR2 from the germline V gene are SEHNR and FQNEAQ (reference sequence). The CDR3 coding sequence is TGTGCCAGCAGCCCCGGGTCTTTGGGCACAGATACGCAGTATTTT. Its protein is CASSPGSLGTDTQYF.

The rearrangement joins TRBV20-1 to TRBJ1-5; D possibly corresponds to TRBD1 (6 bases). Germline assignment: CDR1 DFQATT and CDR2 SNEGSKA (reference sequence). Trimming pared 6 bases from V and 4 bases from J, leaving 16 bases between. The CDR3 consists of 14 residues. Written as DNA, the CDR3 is TGCAGTGCCGTAGGGGGGGAGGGTAATCAGCCCCAGCATTTT. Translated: CSAVGGEGNQPQHF.